This TCR beta chain is drawn from a study of blood T cell repertoires in COVID-19. Study summary: Sites in the United States, Italy and Spain provided acute and convalescent COVID-19 samples. PBMCs, B-cell-depleted T cells, or T cells were the source of the cDNA or gDNA that made up the material.

Clinical history as reported by participants underpinned cohort assignment. Looked up from germline, CDR1 is MNHEY and CDR2 is SMNVEV (reference sequence). V was clipped by 1 base and J by 5 bases; unmatched bases: 6. CDR3 length: 16 amino acids. Source study methods: The assay estimated nucleated cells by amplifying reference gene primers. Sequencing was performed with immunoSEQ multiplex PCR; in TCRdb, only in-frame clones are kept and a portion is missing. The V and J calls and clone size were taken over from that table, and D and trimming were inferred from the DNA. The repertoire holds approximately 170,000 clones, under 90% seen once, with approximately 12% in the top ten.

The V and J genes are TRBV27 and TRBJ2-2, with 8 bases that match TRBD1. This TCR came from a man aged 45 to 65 who had recovered from COVID-19. Sample: PBMCs or T cells enriched from blood (not recorded which). DNA for the CDR3: TGTGCCAGCAGTTTATTTGGACAGGGCAGGACCGGGGAGCTGTTTTTT. Its protein is CASSLFGQGRTGELFF.